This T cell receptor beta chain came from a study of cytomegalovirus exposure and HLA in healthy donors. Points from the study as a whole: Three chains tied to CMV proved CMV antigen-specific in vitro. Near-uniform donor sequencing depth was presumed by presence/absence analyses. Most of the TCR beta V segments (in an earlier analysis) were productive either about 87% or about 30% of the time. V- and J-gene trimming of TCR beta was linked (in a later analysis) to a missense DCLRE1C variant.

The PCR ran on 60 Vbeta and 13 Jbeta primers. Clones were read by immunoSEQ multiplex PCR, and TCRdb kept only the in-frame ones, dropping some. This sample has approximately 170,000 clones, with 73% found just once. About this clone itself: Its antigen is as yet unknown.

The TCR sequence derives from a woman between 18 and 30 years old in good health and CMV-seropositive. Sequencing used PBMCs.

CDR3 bases: TGTGCCAGCAGCTTAGGGGGCCCTTGGCAGCCCCAGCATTTT. Its translation: CASSLGGPWQPQHF. The V gene is TRBV7-9, the J gene TRBJ1-5, with D perhaps matching TRBD1 (5 bases). With 1 base removed from V and 7 bases from J, the gap between germline ends came to 11 bases. The length of the CDR3 is 14 residues. Germline assignment: CDR1 SEHNR and CDR2 FQNEAQ (reference sequence).